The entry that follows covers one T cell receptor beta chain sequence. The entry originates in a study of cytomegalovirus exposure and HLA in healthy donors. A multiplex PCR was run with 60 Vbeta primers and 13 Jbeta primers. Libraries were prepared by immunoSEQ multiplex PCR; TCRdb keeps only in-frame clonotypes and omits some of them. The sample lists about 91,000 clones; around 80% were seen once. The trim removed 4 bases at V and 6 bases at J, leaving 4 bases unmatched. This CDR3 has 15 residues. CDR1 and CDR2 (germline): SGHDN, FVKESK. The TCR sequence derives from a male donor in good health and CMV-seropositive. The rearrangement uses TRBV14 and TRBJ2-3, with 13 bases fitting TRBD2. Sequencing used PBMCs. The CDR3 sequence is CASSPGLAGSDTQYF. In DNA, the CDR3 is TGTGCCAGCAGCCCGGGACTAGCGGGATCGGATACGCAGTATTTT.